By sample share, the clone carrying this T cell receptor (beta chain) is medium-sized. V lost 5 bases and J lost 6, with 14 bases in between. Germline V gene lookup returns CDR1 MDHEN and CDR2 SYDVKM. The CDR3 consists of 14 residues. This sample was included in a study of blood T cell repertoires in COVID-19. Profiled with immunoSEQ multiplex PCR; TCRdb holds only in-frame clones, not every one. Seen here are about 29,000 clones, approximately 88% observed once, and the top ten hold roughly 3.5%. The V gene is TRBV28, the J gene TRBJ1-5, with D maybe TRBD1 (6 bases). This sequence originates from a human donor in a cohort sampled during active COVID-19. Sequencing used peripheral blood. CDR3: CASSIPGVGQPQHF. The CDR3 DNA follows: TGTGCCAGCAGTATCCCAGGGGTTGGTCAGCCCCAGCATTTT.